The sequence of this T cell receptor (beta chain) was determined in a study of blood T cells in healthy people across ages. The overall study: Template switching caught about one barcoded beta molecule for each two T cells. Study-wide results and caveats: PBMCs were not sorted, which prevented a conclusive comparison of naive versus antigen-experienced cells.

As to this clonotype: Its specificity is unknown.

Germline CDR1 is KGHSH and CDR2 is LQKENI. This CDR3 contains 12 residues. The second PCR ran about 6 to 11 cycles with a sample-barcoded 5' primer and J-beta primers. A 12-random-nucleotide template-switch adaptor tagged each cDNA molecule. TCRdb recomputed calls from the 5' RACE reads with MiXCR, one row per CDR3 protein. The table lists roughly 1,500,000 distinct CDR3 sequences, about 40% of them singletons. Every sample had a minimum of 6 million PBMCs isolated. V usage is TRBV18 and J usage is TRBJ2-7; D unclear. The DNA end is a closer match to TRBJ2-5, so the J assignment may be wrong. The sequenced sample was blood. This sequence was found in a woman in her late teens or twenties in good health. The CDR3 DNA sequence: TGTGCCAGCTCACCGCAGGCGGAGACCCAGTACTTC. Protein sequence: CASSPQAETQYF.